This T cell receptor (beta chain) came from a study of response to subunit inactivated influenza vaccine. TCRdb re-called the RT-PCR reads with MiXCR, one entry per CDR3 protein. The table lists some 300,000 distinct CDR3 sequences, roughly 22% of them singletons, with 10% to 13% in the top ten. The V segment lost 4 bases and the J segment 3 bases; nucleotides outside the gene matches: 4. The V gene's germline CDR1 is SGDLS and CDR2 YYNGEE. CDR3 length equals 15 residues. Study-level results: Researchers suggested that each seasonal influenza vaccination recruits few new T cells.

This clonotype came up a few times. Its specificity is not known. This chain uses TRBV9 with TRBJ1-3; TRBD1 matches 10 bases. Sample: PBMCs from blood, taken 21 months after vaccination. The receptor was isolated from a man aged 45 to 70 who received an inactivated influenza vaccine. The CDR3 here is CASSRQGAGGNTIYF. In DNA form, the CDR3 reads TGTGCCAGCAGCAGACAGGGGGCGGGTGGAAACACCATATATTTT.